The 18 T cell receptor beta chains below were found in one sample sequenced in a study of blood T cell repertoires in COVID-19. Some clones are missing from TCRdb's copy, which holds only in-frame ones; the method was immunoSEQ multiplex PCR. The sample lists a few hundred thousand clones; roughly 91% were seen once. Sequencing input: PBMCs or T cells enriched from blood (not recorded which). Every receptor here comes from a woman in her sixties or seventies who had recovered from COVID-19.

The V and J genes are TRBV18 and TRBJ1-6; the D is unclear. Germline V lookup: CDR1 KGHSH, CDR2 LQKENI. The CDR3 is 16 residues long. The germline V and J ends were trimmed by 6 bases and 13 bases, with 25 bases remaining between them. The CDR3 bases are TGTGCCAGCTCCCCGGTCGAGGCGACCGGGGAGTACCCCCTCCACTTT. This sequence encodes CASSPVEATGEYPLHF. The full variable domain, in which reference TRBV18 and TRBJ1-6 provide the parts outside the CDR3, is NAGVMQNPRHLVRRRGQEARLRCSPMKGHSHVYWYRQLPEEGLKFMVYLQKENIIDESGMPKERFSAEFPKEGPSILRIQQVVRGDSAAYFCASSPVEATGEYPLHFGNGTRLTVT.

The chain joins TRBV12-3 or TRBV12-4 to TRBJ1-5, with a tentative D call TRBD1 (6 bases). The CDR3 is 13 residues long. Trimming pared 1 base from V and 7 bases from J, leaving 8 bases between. CDR3 amino acids: CASSLGQDQPQHF. CDR3 sequence (DNA): TGTGCCAGCAGTTTAGGACAGGACCAGCCCCAGCATTTT.

V is TRBV4-1 and J is TRBJ1-2; tentatively, D is TRBD1 (6 bases). The CDR3 runs to 16 residues. V gave up 4 bases and J gave up 3 bases, with 18 bases separating them. CDR1 and CDR2 from the germline V gene are MGHRA and YSYEKL. CDR3 sequence (DNA): TGCGCCAGCAGCCCCCAGCAGGGGATAATCTACTATGGCTACACCTTC. Its translation: CASSPQQGIIYYGYTF.

The chain joins TRBV7-2 to TRBJ2-3; TRBD2 agrees at 9 bases. The V gene end was trimmed by 5 bases and the J gene end by 0 bases; junction bases not matched to a gene: 12. The CDR3 loop spans 18 amino acids. Germline loops: CDR1 SGHTA, CDR2 FQGNSA. CDR3 sequence reads: CASSRTRTSGLSTDTQYF. In nucleotides, the CDR3 is TGTGCCAGCAGCCGTACCAGAACTAGCGGGCTGAGCACAGATACGCAGTATTTT.

The chain has TRBV11-2 and TRBJ1-1; possible D gene TRBD1, 5 bases. This CDR3 comprises 13 residues. Trimming took off 5 bases at V and 5 bases at J, with 12 bases between the two ends. The germline gives CDR1 SGHAT, CDR2 FQNNGV. CDR3 sequence (DNA): TGTGCCAGCAGCACCCGCCAGGGAACTGAAGCTTTCTTT. It encodes CASSTRQGTEAFF.

V usage is TRBV7-8 and J usage is TRBJ2-2, with D possibly being TRBD1 (6 bases). The germline V and J ends were trimmed by 4 bases and 2 bases, with 14 bases remaining between them. Germline values: CDR1 SGHVS, CDR2 FQNEAQ. The CDR3 spans 16 residues. The CDR3, as DNA: TGTGCCAGCAGCTCCCGACAGGCCCGAAACACCGGGGAGCTGTTTTTT. Its protein product is CASSSRQARNTGELFF.

This sequence joins TRBV3-1 (or the pseudogene TRBV3-2) and TRBJ2-1; TRBD2 matches at 9 bases. Germline values: CDR1 LGHDT, CDR2 YNNKEL (reference sequence). There are 13 residues in the CDR3. Trimming removed 4 bases from V and 10 bases from J; junction bases left unmatched: 5. CDR3 residues: CASSLAGDWEQFF. For the CDR3, the DNA is TGTGCCAGCAGCCTAGCGGGGGATTGGGAGCAGTTCTTC.

The gene calls are TRBV6-6 and TRBJ2-3; the match to TRBD2 covers 9 bases. Germline CDR1 is MNHNY and CDR2 is SVGAGI (reference sequence). V shed 5 bases and J 3 bases; nucleotides not matched to a gene: 9. The CDR3 has 16 residues. The CDR3 DNA is TGTGCCAGCAGTCCCGGATATAGCGGGGGAACAGATACGCAGTATTTT. Protein: CASSPGYSGGTDTQYF.

The V and J genes are TRBV13 and TRBJ1-1; D is undetermined. CDR1 is PRHDT, CDR2 FYEKMQ, per germline (reference sequence). CDR3 length equals 12 residues. V lost 8 bases, J lost 8 bases, and 15 bases lay in between. The CDR3 nucleotides read TGTGCCAGCCGGGAAACGACACTAGAAGCTTTCTTT. This sequence encodes CASRETTLEAFF.

This chain joins TRBV29-1 and TRBJ2-2, with a possible D match to TRBD2 (5 bases). Per the germline V gene, CDR1 is SQVTM and CDR2 is ANQGSEA. This CDR3 spans 15 amino acids. The germline V and J ends were trimmed by 7 bases and 4 bases, with 19 bases remaining between them. The CDR3 loop reads CSASPGIRLTGELFF. The CDR3 DNA follows: TGCAGCGCCAGCCCGGGAATCCGACTCACCGGGGAGCTGTTTTTT.

The chain employs TRBV5-1 and TRBJ1-2; maybe TRBD1 (5 bases). This CDR3 is built from 14 residues. V was clipped by 7 bases and J by 7 bases, with 20 bases between them. Germline V CDR1 and CDR2: SGHRS, YFSETQ. CDR3 amino acids: CASGSLDRRSGYTF. CDR3 coding DNA: TGCGCCAGCGGTTCCCTAGACAGACGCAGTGGCTACACCTTC.

The chain employs TRBV5-8 and TRBJ1-5; D gene uncertain. The V and J ends lost 8 bases and 5 bases respectively, with 11 bases between them. CDR3 size: 12 residues. From germline, CDR1 is SGHTS and CDR2 YDEGEE. CDR3: CARSPNYQPQHF. The CDR3 bases are TGTGCCAGGAGTCCGAACTATCAGCCCCAGCATTTT.

The gene calls are TRBV2 and TRBJ1-1; a weak D match, TRBD1 (5 bases). Germline CDR1 SNHLY, CDR2 FYNNEI. V was trimmed by 7 bases and J by 6 bases, leaving 12 bases between them. The CDR3 extends over 12 amino acids. This CDR3 reads CASTGEQPEAFF. CDR3 DNA: TGTGCCAGCACGGGGGAGCAACCTGAAGCTTTCTTT.

The rearrangement links TRBV5-1 to TRBJ2-7; 8 bases fit TRBD2. Per the germline V gene, CDR1 is SGHRS and CDR2 is YFSETQ. The CDR3 runs to 14 residues. Germline trimming cut 5 bases from V and 3 bases from J; bases unmatched to any gene: 7. The CDR3 spells CASRPGGIFYEQYF. The CDR3, as DNA: TGCGCCAGCAGGCCGGGGGGGATCTTCTACGAGCAGTACTTC.

The chain couples TRBV30 to TRBJ2-1; D gene unclear. Trimming left V 0 bases short and J 9 bases short, with 12 bases between. Germline-derived CDR1 and CDR2 are GTSNPN and SVGIG (reference sequence). The CDR3 is 13 amino acids. The DNA for the CDR3 is TGTGCCTGGAGTGTTAATTCCCGAGGTGAGCAGTTCTTC. Protein sequence: CAWSVNSRGEQFF.

The V and J genes are TRBV30 and TRBJ2-4; D unresolved. The CDR3 covers 15 residues. The V and J ends lost 4 bases and 6 bases respectively, with 19 bases between them. CDR1 and CDR2 from the germline V gene are GTSNPN and SVGIG (reference sequence). CDR3 nucleotide sequence: TGTGCCTGGACGCCCGGAGCTTTTCTAGGAAACATTCAGTACTTC. It yields the protein CAWTPGAFLGNIQYF.

The chain combines TRBV6-5 with TRBJ1-5; 7 bases map to TRBD1. This CDR3 has 16 amino acids. Germline V gives CDR1 MNHEY, CDR2 SVGAGI. The junction had 8 bases not matched to a gene; V was cut back by 4 bases and J by 2 bases. The CDR3 protein is CASSSTGTRGNQPQHF. CDR3 in DNA: TGTGCCAGCAGTTCGACAGGGACGAGGGGCAATCAGCCCCAGCATTTT.

This chain links TRBV12-3 or TRBV12-4 with TRBJ1-1; D gene uncertain. The CDR3 is 12 amino acids. The V end lost 6 bases, the J end lost 2 bases, and 7 bases lay between the germline ends. The CDR3 is CASSPKNTEAFF. As DNA, the CDR3 is TGTGCCAGCAGCCCAAAAAACACTGAAGCTTTCTTT.